This T cell receptor (beta chain) was profiled in a study of blood T cell repertoires in COVID-19. Study-level background: COVID-19 samples from acute and convalescent phases originated in the United States, Italy and Spain. PBMCs, B-cell-depleted T cells, or T cells provided the cDNA or gDNA that made up the material.

The V and J ends lost 7 bases and 0 bases respectively, with 9 bases between them. The CDR3 loop spans 13 amino acids. In the authors' methods: Researchers report that nucleated cell counts were estimated from reference gene primer amplification. Measured with immunoSEQ multiplex PCR; TCRdb has only the in-frame clones, and not every one. That table gives V, J and clone size, and the DNA gave D and trimming. The sample records over 85,000 clones, 70% to 90% being singletons. Sequencing used peripheral blood. The chain combines TRBV12-3 or TRBV12-4 with TRBJ1-1; D might be TRBD1 (6 bases). This receptor was obtained from a human donor in a cohort sampled during active COVID-19. DNA for the CDR3: TGTGCCAGCACGGGGGGGCTGAACACTGAAGCTTTCTTT. Its protein product is CASTGGLNTEAFF.